What follows are 16 T cell receptor beta chains derived from one specimen sequenced in a study of T-cell memory formation after mild COVID-19. Each CDR3 protein gets one entry after TCRdb re-called the 5' RACE reads with MiXCR. The sample holds almost 350,000 distinct CDR3 sequences, 20% to 25% seen once. The sample taken for sequencing was PBMCs or a T cell subset sorted from them (not recorded which). All receptors come from a man between 18 and 29 years old who had mild COVID-19 (a few samples of this study predate the infection). Cell type and time point are not known.

V and J are TRBV7-2 and TRBJ2-1; 11 bases agree with TRBD2. V shed 6 bases, J shed 5 bases, and the junction held 3 bases outside the gene matches. Germline V CDR1 and CDR2: SGHTA, FQGNSA. The CDR3 runs 14 residues. The CDR3 sequence: CASRGLAENNEQFF. The CDR3 DNA reads as TGTGCCAGCAGGGGACTAGCGGAGAACAATGAGCAGTTCTTC.

The chain employs TRBV4-2 and TRBJ2-3, with 8 positions matching TRBD2. Unmatched junction bases numbered 5, after V lost 0 bases and J lost 0 bases. The germline gives CDR1 LGHNA, CDR2 YNFKEQ. The CDR3 is 17 residues long. The CDR3 is CASSQEVSGVSTDTQYF. Written as DNA, the CDR3 is TGTGCCAGCAGCCAAGAGGTTAGCGGGGTTAGCACAGATACGCAGTATTTT.

This clonotype was picked up a small number of times. This chain uses TRBV10-3 with TRBJ2-2, with 9 bases identical to TRBD1. The CDR3 totals 21 residues. V dropped 4 bases and J dropped 4; count of bases not matched to a gene: 22. Germline-derived CDR1 and CDR2 are ENHRY and SYGVKD. CDR3 sequence (DNA): TGTGCCATCAGTGGGTCGATTTCCCCTGACGGCCGGGGACAGGGCACCGGGGAGCTGTTTTTT. Its translation is CAISGSISPDGRGQGTGELFF.

This clonotype was counted only a few times. The chain uses TRBV29-1 and TRBJ2-1, with a weak D call TRBD1 (6 bases). Trimming removed 4 bases at V and 6 bases at J, with 13 bases between. The CDR3 spans 13 residues. The germline CDR1 and CDR2 sequences are SQVTM and ANQGSEA. This CDR3 is CSVGQALRNEQFF. CDR3 nucleotide sequence: TGCAGCGTTGGACAGGCTCTCCGCAATGAGCAGTTCTTC.

This clonotype was counted only a few times. CDR3 loop: CASSAAIPPGNYGYTF. CDR3 bases: TGTGCCAGCAGTGCCGCAATCCCTCCCGGGAACTATGGCTACACCTTC. The chain links TRBV25-1 to TRBJ1-2, with D unclear. Trimming stripped 4 bases from V and 2 bases from J, with 17 bases between. In germline, CDR1 is MGHDK, CDR2 SYGVNS. The CDR3 has 16 residues.

The V and J genes are TRBV5-1 and TRBJ2-3; the match to TRBD2 covers 10 bases. The CDR3 runs 15 residues. Germline assignment: CDR1 SGHRS and CDR2 YFSETQ. V lost 6 bases to trimming and J lost 2 bases; unmatched junction nucleotides: 6. CDR3 in amino acids: CASTQTSGYTDTQYF. In DNA form, the CDR3 reads TGCGCCAGCACCCAGACTAGCGGGTACACAGATACGCAGTATTTT.

This clonotype was seen only a few times. The chain couples TRBV4-2 to TRBJ1-1; weak D call: TRBD1 (5 bases). Germline-derived CDR1 and CDR2 are LGHNA and YNFKEQ. There are 14 residues in the CDR3. Trimming pared 3 bases from V and 0 bases from J, leaving 8 bases between. The CDR3 sequence is CASSQDTLNTEAFF. Here the CDR3 DNA reads TGTGCCAGCAGCCAGGACACTCTGAACACTGAAGCTTTCTTT.

V and J are TRBV19 and TRBJ2-6; D is perhaps TRBD2 (5 bases). The CDR3 spans 16 residues. The germline V gene has CDR1 LNHDA and CDR2 SQIVND (reference sequence). Trimming removed 3 bases at V and 0 bases at J, with 9 bases between. DNA of the CDR3: TGTGCCAGTAGTATTCGGGGAACCTCTGGGGCCAACGTCCTGACTTTC. Its protein product is CASSIRGTSGANVLTF. Full variable domain (rest looked up from reference TRBV19 and TRBJ2-6): DGGITQSPKYLFRKEGQNVTLSCEQNLNHDAMYWYRQDPGQGLRLIYYSQIVNDFQKGDIAEGYSVSREKKESFPLTVTSAQKNPTAFYLCASSIRGTSGANVLTFGAGSRLTVL.

V and J are TRBV6-5 and TRBJ1-1, with D possibly TRBD1 on 6 matching bases. The CDR3 is made up of 16 amino acids. V was cut by 2 bases and J by 3 bases, with 16 bases left in between. Looked up from germline, CDR1 is MNHEY and CDR2 is SVGAGI. CDR3 sequence: CASSYRLRGGHTEAFF. The CDR3 DNA sequence: TGTGCCAGCAGTTACCGTCTACGGGGGGGCCACACTGAAGCTTTCTTT.

V and J are TRBV29-1 and TRBJ2-2, with no clear D. Trimming left V 3 bases short and J 1 base short, with 6 bases between. This CDR3 comprises 13 residues. Germline lookup yields CDR1 SQVTM and CDR2 ANQGSEA. In DNA form, the CDR3 reads TGCAGCGTTGATTCATTGAACACCGGGGAGCTGTTTTTT. The encoded protein is CSVDSLNTGELFF.

The chain uses TRBV20-1 and TRBJ1-2; TRBD1 matches 8 bases. The CDR3 contains 14 residues. V shed 0 bases and J 6 bases; nucleotides not matched to a gene: 6. Germline assignment: CDR1 DFQATT and CDR2 SNEGSKA (reference sequence). The CDR3, as DNA: TGCAGTGCTAGAGATAACAGGGGGTTGAATGGCTACACCTTC. This translates into CSARDNRGLNGYTF.

This chain uses TRBV18 with TRBJ1-2; possible D gene TRBD1, 5 bases. CDR3 length: 13 amino acids. Germline-derived CDR1 and CDR2 are KGHSH and LQKENI. Trimming pared 3 bases from V and 2 bases from J, leaving 7 bases between. The CDR3 here is CASSPDTNYGYTF. The CDR3 nucleotides read TGTGCCAGCTCACCGGACACCAACTATGGCTACACCTTC.

The V call is TRBV28, the J call TRBJ2-3; possibly TRBD1 or TRBD2 for D (5 bases each). V shed 10 bases and J shed 9 bases, with 20 bases lying between them. CDR1 and CDR2 (germline): MDHEN, SYDVKM. The CDR3 runs to 13 residues. Here the CDR3 DNA reads TGTGCCACTACCGGGGCCTATGCATCGACGCAGTATTTT. Its protein is CATTGAYASTQYF.

This clonotype was observed a few times. The chain is built from TRBV5-1 and TRBJ2-1, with TRBD1 identical over 11 bases. The CDR3 sequence is 14 residues long. The germline CDR1 and CDR2 sequences are SGHRS and YFSETQ. V trimming: 7 bases; J trimming: 8 bases; junction bases outside the gene matches: 8. CDR3 in amino acids: CASWTGGDGDEQFF. The CDR3, as DNA: TGCGCCAGCTGGACAGGGGGCGATGGGGATGAGCAGTTCTTC.

The rearrangement joins TRBV28 to TRBJ2-3; no clear D gene. The V gene's germline CDR1 is MDHEN and CDR2 SYDVKM. V was cut by 6 bases and J by 1 base, with 14 bases left in between. The CDR3 is made up of 15 amino acids. In DNA form, the CDR3 reads TGTGCCAGCAGATACGGCAGCTACCGCACAGATACGCAGTATTTT. Protein: CASRYGSYRTDTQYF.

This clonotype was recorded at least ten times. This sequence joins TRBV7-3 and TRBJ2-5, with D uncertain. Germline V gives CDR1 SGHTA, CDR2 FQGTGA. V was clipped by 5 bases and J by 5 bases, with 15 bases between them. This CDR3 region has 14 residues. The CDR3 DNA reads TGTGCCAGCAGCCAAAACCCGGGTACGGAGACCCAGTACTTC. Amino acid sequence: CASSQNPGTETQYF.